The 22 T cell receptor beta chains below come from one sample, sequenced in a study of blood T cell repertoires in COVID-19. Repertoires were generated with immunoSEQ multiplex PCR, while TCRdb's copy carries only in-frame clones and drops some. The repertoire holds approximately 38,000 clones, with roughly 89% as singletons. Source material: peripheral blood. These receptor sequences come from a human donor in a cohort sampled during active COVID-19.

The chain is built from TRBV27 and TRBJ1-5; a possible D gene is TRBD1 (5 bases). V lost 2 bases and J lost 7, with 9 bases in between. The CDR3 runs 13 residues. The V gene's germline CDR1 is MNHEY and CDR2 SMNVEV (reference sequence). The CDR3 reads CASSLGAGQPQHF. The CDR3 bases are TGTGCCAGCAGTTTAGGGGCGGGGCAGCCCCAGCATTTT.

This sequence joins TRBV2 and TRBJ1-6, with TRBD1 matching over 9 bases. Germline V gene data show CDR1 as SNHLY and CDR2 as FYNNEI. The V gene end was trimmed by 11 bases and the J gene end by 9 bases; junction bases not matched to a gene: 8. The CDR3 contains 13 residues. CDR3 protein: CAAGGQGGSPLHF. CDR3 sequence (DNA): TGTGCCGCCGGGGGACAGGGAGGTTCACCCCTCCACTTT.

This clone was seen once. The genes are TRBV19 and TRBJ1-2; TRBD1 agrees at 8 bases. Germline CDR1 is LNHDA and CDR2 is SQIVND (reference sequence). The CDR3 has 12 amino acids. The trim removed 8 bases at V and 8 bases at J, leaving 7 bases unmatched. CDR3 amino acids: CASRRQGYGYTF. CDR3 nucleotides: TGTGCCAGTCGAAGACAGGGGTACGGCTACACCTTC.

The rearrangement joins TRBV11-2 to TRBJ2-5; TRBD2 matches at 12 bases. This CDR3 spans 15 amino acids. Germline V gene sequence: CDR1 SGHAT, CDR2 FQNNGV. V was pared by 1 base and J by 5 bases, with 2 bases of the junction left unmatched. Here the CDR3 DNA reads TGTGCCAGCAGCTTAGTTGGGACTAGCGGGGAGACCCAGTACTTC. It codes for CASSLVGTSGETQYF. Drawing the rest from reference TRBV11-2 and TRBJ2-5, the complete variable domain is EAGVAQSPRYKIIEKRQSVAFWCNPISGHATLYWYQQILGQGPKLLIQFQNNGVVDDSQLPKDRFSAERLKGVDSTLKIQPAKLEDSAVYLCASSLVGTSGETQYFGPGTRLLVL.

The J gene is TRBJ2-7, the V gene TRBV5-1; 8 nucleotides line up with TRBD1. The CDR3 has 15 residues. Trimming removed 4 bases from V and 0 bases from J; junction bases left unmatched: 6. Germline V gene sequence: CDR1 SGHRS, CDR2 YFSETQ. Written as DNA, the CDR3 is TGCGCCAGCAGCCCGGACAGGGCCGGCTCCTACGAGCAGTACTTC. As protein: CASSPDRAGSYEQYF. Full variable domain (outside the CDR3, taken from reference TRBV5-1 and TRBJ2-7): KAGVTQTPRYLIKTRGQQVTLSCSPISGHRSVSWYQQTPGQGLQFLFEYFSETQRNKGNFPGRFSGRQFSNSRSEMNVSTLELGDSALYLCASSPDRAGSYEQYFGPGTRLTVT.

The rearrangement joins TRBV3-1 (or the pseudogene TRBV3-2) to TRBJ2-2; D gene uncertain. The CDR3 spans 14 residues. Trimming took 1 base from V and 2 from J, leaving 5 bases between them. Germline V gives CDR1 LGHDT, CDR2 YNNKEL (reference sequence). The CDR3 DNA reads as TGTGCCAGCAGCCAAGGGCATAACACCGGGGAGCTGTTTTTT. This sequence encodes CASSQGHNTGELFF.

The V call is TRBV4-1, the J call TRBJ2-5, with TRBD2 matching over 8 bases. The V gene's germline CDR1 is MGHRA and CDR2 YSYEKL. This CDR3 spans 15 amino acids. J lost 5 bases, V lost 2 bases, and 7 bases had no gene match. The CDR3 DNA follows: TGCGCCAGCAGCCAACCCGGGACTAGTCAGGAGACCCAGTACTTC. It is translated as CASSQPGTSQETQYF.

In its sample, this clone was seen a few times. The DNA of the CDR3 is TGTGCCAGCAGCCCCGGACTAGCGGGAGTGGGGGGCAATGAGCAGTTCTTC. It specifies CASSPGLAGVGGNEQFF. This sequence joins TRBV7-9 and TRBJ2-1; 13 bases map to TRBD2. The CDR3 extends over 17 amino acids. J gave up 6 bases and V 5 bases, and 10 bases lay outside the gene matches. The germline V gene has CDR1 SEHNR and CDR2 FQNEAQ (reference sequence). The variable domain in full, completed from reference TRBV7-9 and TRBJ2-1, reads DTGVSQNPRHKITKRGQNVTFRCDPISEHNRLYWYRQTLGQGPEFLTYFQNEAQLEKSRLLSDRFSAERPKGSFSTLEIQRTEQGDSAMYLCASSPGLAGVGGNEQFFGPGTRLTVL.

The genes are TRBV10-1 and TRBJ2-2, with D possibly being TRBD2 (5 bases). Germline CDR1 reads WNHNN; CDR2 reads SYGVQD (reference sequence). The CDR3 is made up of 13 amino acids. V was trimmed by 6 bases and J by 4 bases, leaving 9 bases between them. In DNA, the CDR3 is TGCGCCAGCAGGAGGGATCCCACCGGGGAGCTGTTTTTT. Translating gives CASRRDPTGELFF.

This clone has only a few counts. The chain links TRBV11-2 to TRBJ2-3, with a weak D call TRBD1 (6 bases). Germline V gene sequence: CDR1 SGHAT, CDR2 FQNNGV. With 1 base removed from V and 2 bases from J, the gap between germline ends came to 13 bases. CDR3 length: 16 amino acids. This CDR3 reads CASSLGSPGVTDTQYF. The DNA of the CDR3 is TGTGCCAGCAGCTTAGGGTCGCCAGGGGTCACAGATACGCAGTATTTT.

The chain combines TRBV7-9 with TRBJ1-3; TRBD1 matches at 9 bases. The germline V gene encodes CDR1 SEHNR and CDR2 FQNEAQ (reference sequence). V lost 5 bases to trimming and J lost 7 bases; unmatched junction nucleotides: 6. This CDR3 is built from 14 residues. In DNA, the CDR3 is TGTGCCAGCAGCCCAGCGGACAGGGGTAACACCATATATTTT. It yields the protein CASSPADRGNTIYF.

The chain is built from TRBV7-9 and TRBJ2-7; tentatively, D is TRBD1 (5 bases). Per germline, CDR1 SEHNR and CDR2 FQNEAQ (reference sequence). Trimming cost V 6 bases and J 4 bases, with 13 bases left between them. The CDR3 loop spans 13 amino acids. CDR3 nucleotides: TGTGCCAGCAGGGAGACAGAAGATTACGAGCAGTACTTC. Translation gives CASRETEDYEQYF.

This clone was counted only a few times. The chain employs TRBV19 and TRBJ2-7, with TRBD2 matching over 12 bases. The CDR3 consists of 17 residues. The germline V gene has CDR1 LNHDA and CDR2 SQIVND (reference sequence). Trimming cost V 1 base and J 2 bases; bases outside gene matches: 6. CDR3 sequence reads: CASSIGTSGTPPYEQYF. The CDR3 coding sequence is TGTGCCAGTAGTATAGGGACTAGCGGGACGCCGCCCTACGAGCAGTACTTC.

This clone was counted ten times or more. This chain uses TRBV19 with TRBJ1-2, with D perhaps TRBD1 (5 bases). Trimming pared 9 bases from V and 0 bases from J, leaving 14 bases between. Germline values: CDR1 LNHDA, CDR2 SQIVND (reference sequence). The CDR3 runs 14 residues. The CDR3, as DNA: TGTGCCAGCGGGGGTTATCAGTCTAACTATGGCTACACCTTC. This codes for CASGGYQSNYGYTF.

This rearrangement joins TRBV6-1 to TRBJ2-7; TRBD2 agrees at 13 bases. Germline CDR1 MNHNS, CDR2 SASEGT. The ends lost 2 bases at V and 6 bases at J; junction bases unmatched: 7. There are 16 residues in the CDR3. The CDR3 spells CASSEPGLAGFFEQYF. The CDR3 DNA is TGTGCCAGCAGTGAACCGGGACTAGCGGGGTTTTTCGAGCAGTACTTC.

The rearrangement uses TRBV4-3 and TRBJ1-1, with D possibly being TRBD1 (5 bases). The germline V gene has CDR1 LGHNA and CDR2 YSLEER. The CDR3 totals 13 residues. Trimming pared 4 bases from V and 7 bases from J, leaving 13 bases between. CDR3 loop: CASSPGWGNEAFF. The CDR3 coding sequence is TGCGCCAGCAGCCCCGGGTGGGGCAATGAAGCTTTCTTT.

The rearrangement uses TRBV5-1 and TRBJ2-1; TRBD2 agrees at 11 bases. CDR1 is SGHRS and CDR2 is YFSETQ in the germline V gene. V lost 6 bases and J lost 9; bases outside the gene matches: 8. This CDR3 comprises 14 residues. Here the CDR3 DNA reads TGCGCCAGCAAACTAGCGGGGGCAATGGGTGAGCAGTTCTTC. Protein product: CASKLAGAMGEQFF. Based on the CDR3 plus reference TRBV5-1 and TRBJ2-1, the full variable domain is KAGVTQTPRYLIKTRGQQVTLSCSPISGHRSVSWYQQTPGQGLQFLFEYFSETQRNKGNFPGRFSGRQFSNSRSEMNVSTLELGDSALYLCASKLAGAMGEQFFGPGTRLTVL.

The gene calls are TRBV30 and TRBJ1-1, with 8 bases fitting TRBD1. The CDR3 is 15 residues long. V lost 4 bases, J lost 5 bases, and 12 bases stayed unmatched. Germline lookup yields CDR1 GTSNPN and CDR2 SVGIG (reference sequence). CDR3 residues: CAWNAGGARRTEAFF. The CDR3 DNA follows: TGTGCCTGGAACGCAGGGGGCGCGAGACGGACTGAAGCTTTCTTT.

The CDR3 loop reads CASSLLATSYNEQFF. The DNA for the CDR3 is TGTGCCAGCAGCTTACTAGCGACCTCCTACAATGAGCAGTTCTTC. The rearrangement links TRBV7-3 to TRBJ2-1; D may be TRBD2 (6 bases). Trimming took off 2 bases at V and 0 bases at J, with 8 bases between the two ends. The germline CDR1 and CDR2 sequences are SGHTA and FQGTGA. This CDR3 is 15 amino acids long. Full variable domain (missing parts from reference TRBV7-3 and TRBJ2-1): GAGVSQTPSNKVTEKGKYVELRCDPISGHTALYWYRQSLGQGPEFLIYFQGTGAADDSGLPNDRFFAVRPEGSVSTLKIQRTERGDSAVYLCASSLLATSYNEQFFGPGTRLTVL.

The V and J genes are TRBV2 and TRBJ2-7, with TRBD2 matching over 7 bases. The germline V gene has CDR1 SNHLY and CDR2 FYNNEI. Trimming took 7 bases from V and 3 from J; bases not matched to a gene: 9. This CDR3 is built from 14 residues. The CDR3 region has the DNA TGTGCCAGCAACATCATTGGGGGGGACTACGAGCAGTACTTC. Protein: CASNIIGGDYEQYF.

The chain combines TRBV6-5 with TRBJ2-7; D is perhaps TRBD2 (6 bases). Between the trimmed V and J ends, which lost 2 bases and 3 bases, there was a span of 11 bases. There are 14 residues in the CDR3. Per the germline V gene, CDR1 is MNHEY and CDR2 is SVGAGI. The CDR3 spells CASSYGPGVYEQYF. The CDR3 bases are TGTGCCAGCAGTTACGGTCCGGGAGTCTACGAGCAGTACTTC.

The rearrangement links TRBV28 to TRBJ1-4; D might be TRBD1 (6 bases). CDR1 is MDHEN, CDR2 SYDVKM, per germline. V was trimmed by 7 bases and J by 7 bases, leaving 19 bases between them. The CDR3 is 15 residues long. The CDR3 DNA reads as TGTGCCAGCATTTGGACGGGGGGCCGGTCTGAAAAACTGTTTTTT. Translated: CASIWTGGRSEKLFF.